Sequencing of this T cell receptor (beta chain) was carried out in a study of blood T cells in healthy people across ages. Next came a second PCR, run for about 6 to 12 cycles, which used a sample-barcoded 5' primer along with a J-beta primer mix. TCRdb re-analysed the 5' RACE reads in MiXCR, keeping a single row per CDR3 protein. This table has roughly 700,000 distinct CDR3 sequences, roughly 25% appearing once. Germline CDR1 and CDR2: SGHTA and FQGNSA. This CDR3 spans 17 amino acids. V dropped 1 base and J dropped 1 base, with 14 bases sitting between them. These data also featured in a second study, about T cells of mothers and their children.

The J gene is TRBJ2-4, the V gene TRBV7-2; a possible D gene is TRBD1 (5 bases). The source is a boy younger than 18 in good health. The sample taken for sequencing was blood. As DNA, the CDR3 is TGTGCCAGCAGCTTAGAACCAGGGCAAGGGGCCAAAAACATTCAGTACTTC. Translation: CASSLEPGQGAKNIQYF.